The clone carrying this T cell receptor (beta chain) showed up many times. The source of the sample is a study of HIV-infected patients and healthy controls. This CDR3 contains 12 residues. Germline-derived CDR1 and CDR2 are SGDLS and YYNGEE. Trimming pared 4 bases from V and 5 bases from J, leaving 9 bases between. Whole blood was used without fractionation, so all unsorted peripheral T cells were included. Reverse transcription used 500 to 550 ng RNA and constant-region primers for alpha and beta. Separate chain-specific third strand synthesis with multiplexing indices produced the alpha and beta libraries. TCRdb re-analysed the 5' RACE reads in MiXCR, keeping a single row per CDR3 protein. The repertoire has about 17,000 distinct CDR3 sequences, roughly 6% of them found once; the top ten carry roughly 2%.

The chain employs TRBV9 and TRBJ2-5; possibly TRBD2 for D (6 bases). Sequenced input: blood. The clonotype was recovered from an adult in good health. CDR3 DNA: TGTGCCAGCAGCCCTCGGGGGGAGACCCAGTACTTC. Its protein product is CASSPRGETQYF.